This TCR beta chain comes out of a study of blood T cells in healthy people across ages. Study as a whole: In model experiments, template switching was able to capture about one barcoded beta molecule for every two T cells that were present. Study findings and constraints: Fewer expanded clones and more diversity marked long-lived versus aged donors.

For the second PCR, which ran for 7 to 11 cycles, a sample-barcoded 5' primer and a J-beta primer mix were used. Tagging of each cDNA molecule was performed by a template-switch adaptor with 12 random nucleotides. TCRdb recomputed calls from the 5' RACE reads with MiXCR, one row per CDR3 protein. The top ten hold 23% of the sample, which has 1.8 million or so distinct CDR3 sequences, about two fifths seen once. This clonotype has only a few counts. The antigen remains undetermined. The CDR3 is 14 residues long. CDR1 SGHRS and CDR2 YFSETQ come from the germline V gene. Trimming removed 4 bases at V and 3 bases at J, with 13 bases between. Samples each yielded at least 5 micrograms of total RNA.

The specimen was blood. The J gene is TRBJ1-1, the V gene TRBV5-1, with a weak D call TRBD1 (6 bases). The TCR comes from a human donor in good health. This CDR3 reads CASSPRGLYTEAFF. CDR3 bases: TGCGCCAGCAGCCCTAGGGGGTTGTACACTGAAGCTTTCTTT.